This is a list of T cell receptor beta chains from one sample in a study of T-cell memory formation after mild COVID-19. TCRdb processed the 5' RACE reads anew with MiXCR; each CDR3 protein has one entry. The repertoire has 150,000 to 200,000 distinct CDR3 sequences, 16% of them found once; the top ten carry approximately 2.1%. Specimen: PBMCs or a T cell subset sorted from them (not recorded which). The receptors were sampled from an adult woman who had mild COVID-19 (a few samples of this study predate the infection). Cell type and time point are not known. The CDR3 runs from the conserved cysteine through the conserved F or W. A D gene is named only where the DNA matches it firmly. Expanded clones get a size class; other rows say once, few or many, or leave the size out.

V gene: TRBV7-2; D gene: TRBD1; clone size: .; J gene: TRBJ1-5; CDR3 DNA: TGTGCCAGCAGCTCGGGACAGGGAAATCAGCCCCAGCATTTT; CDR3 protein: CASSSGQGNQPQHF
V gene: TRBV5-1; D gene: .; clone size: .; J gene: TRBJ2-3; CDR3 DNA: TGCGCCAGCAGACCAGAGGAAGCTGGCACAGATACGCAGTATTTT; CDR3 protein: CASRPEEAGTDTQYF
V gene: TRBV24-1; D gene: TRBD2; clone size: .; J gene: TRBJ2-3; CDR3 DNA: TGTGCCACCAGTGTCGGTAGCGGGAGCACAGATACGCAGTATTTT; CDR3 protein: CATSVGSGSTDTQYF
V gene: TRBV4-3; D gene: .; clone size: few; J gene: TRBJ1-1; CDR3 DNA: TGCGCCAGCAGCCAAGTCATCGACACTGAAGCTTTCTTT; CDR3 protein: CASSQVIDTEAFF
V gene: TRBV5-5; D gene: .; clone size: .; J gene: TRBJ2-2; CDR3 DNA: TGTGCCAGCAGCTCAGGGGGAGGGGCCGGGGAGCTGTTTTTT; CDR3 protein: CASSSGGGAGELFF
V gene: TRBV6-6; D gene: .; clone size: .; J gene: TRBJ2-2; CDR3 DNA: TGTGCCAGCAGACGACTCAATGAGGGCGGGGAGCTGTTTTTT; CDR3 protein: CASRRLNEGGELFF
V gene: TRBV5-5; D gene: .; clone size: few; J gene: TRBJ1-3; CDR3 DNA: TGTGCCAGCAGCGCCCCGGCGGGGGCCTCCTCTGGAAACACCATATATTTT; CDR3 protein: CASSAPAGASSGNTIYF
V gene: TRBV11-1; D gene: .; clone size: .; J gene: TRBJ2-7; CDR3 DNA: TGTGCCAGCAGCTCATCCCCCAACAGTCGTGAGCAGTACTTC; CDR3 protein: CASSSSPNSREQYF
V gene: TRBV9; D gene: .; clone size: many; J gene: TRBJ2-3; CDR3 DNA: TGTGCCAGCAGCTCCATCGGCTCCACAGATACGCAGTATTTT; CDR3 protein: CASSSIGSTDTQYF
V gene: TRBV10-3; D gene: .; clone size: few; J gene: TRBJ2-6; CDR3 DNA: TGTGCCATCACGGCCCCTGGGGCCAACGTCCTGACTTTC; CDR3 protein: CAITAPGANVLTF
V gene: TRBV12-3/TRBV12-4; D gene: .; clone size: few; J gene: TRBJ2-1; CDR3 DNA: TGTGCCAGCAGCCCTGGGGGCAGAGGGAGGGTTACCTACAATGAGCAGTTCTTC; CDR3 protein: CASSPGGRGRVTYNEQFF
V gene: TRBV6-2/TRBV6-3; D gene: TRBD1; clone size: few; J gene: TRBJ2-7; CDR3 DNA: TGTGCCAGCAGTTGGGGACAGGGGCCTCTCTACGAGCAGTACTTC; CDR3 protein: CASSWGQGPLYEQYF
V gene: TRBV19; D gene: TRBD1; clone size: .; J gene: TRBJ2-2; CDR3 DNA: TGTGCCAGTAGCCAAAAATACCAGGGGGCCGGGGAGCTGTTTTTT; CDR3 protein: CASSQKYQGAGELFF
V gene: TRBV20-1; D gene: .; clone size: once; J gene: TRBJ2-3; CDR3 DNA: TGCAGTGCCACACACCAGGGATACACAGATACGCAGTATTTT; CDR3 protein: CSATHQGYTDTQYF
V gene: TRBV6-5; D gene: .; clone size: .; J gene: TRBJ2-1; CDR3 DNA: TGTGCCAGCAGTTACGGTCGCAACAATGAGCAGTTCTTC; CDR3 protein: CASSYGRNNEQFF
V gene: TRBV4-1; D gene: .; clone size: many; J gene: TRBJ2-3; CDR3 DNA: TGCGCCAGCAGTCATCGAGGGGAAACTAGCACAGATACGCAGTATTTT; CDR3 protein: CASSHRGETSTDTQYF
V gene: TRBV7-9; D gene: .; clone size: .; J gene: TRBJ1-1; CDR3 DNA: TGTGCCAGCAGCCCGGAGCTCCGGAACACTGAAGCTTTCTTT; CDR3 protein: CASSPELRNTEAFF
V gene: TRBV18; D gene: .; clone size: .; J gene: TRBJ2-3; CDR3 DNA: TGTGCCAGCTCACCGGATCGACTCACAGATACGCAGTATTTT; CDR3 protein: CASSPDRLTDTQYF
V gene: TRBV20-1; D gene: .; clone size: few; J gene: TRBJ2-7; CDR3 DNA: TGCAGTGCTAGAGCCCCTAGGGACTACGAGCAGTACTTC; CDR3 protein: CSARAPRDYEQYF
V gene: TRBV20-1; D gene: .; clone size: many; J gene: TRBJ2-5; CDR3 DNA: TGCAGTGCTAGAGAGAGAGAGACCCAGTACTTC; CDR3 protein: CSARERETQYF
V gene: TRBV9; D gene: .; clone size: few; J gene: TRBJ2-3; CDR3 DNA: TGTGCCAGCAGCCTCCAGACGGGGGCCACAGATACGCAGTATTTT; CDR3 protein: CASSLQTGATDTQYF
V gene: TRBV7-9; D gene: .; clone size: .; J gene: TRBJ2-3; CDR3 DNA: TGTGCCAGCAGCTTCGGGCAGGGAAGCACAGATACGCAGTATTTT; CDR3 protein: CASSFGQGSTDTQYF
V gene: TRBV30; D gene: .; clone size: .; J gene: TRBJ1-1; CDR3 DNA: TGTGCCTGGAGTCCACGGGGCAAGAACACTGAAGCTTTCTTT; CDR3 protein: CAWSPRGKNTEAFF
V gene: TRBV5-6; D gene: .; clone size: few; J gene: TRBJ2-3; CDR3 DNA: TGTGCCAGCAGCTCATTGAGGGGGGTACGATCTAGCACAGATACGCAGTATTTT; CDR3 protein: CASSSLRGVRSSTDTQYF
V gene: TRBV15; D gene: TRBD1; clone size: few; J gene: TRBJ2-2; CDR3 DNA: TGTGCCACCAGCAGAGATTTGGGACAGGGGGCATCTGCGAACACCGGGGAGCTGTTTTTT; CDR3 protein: CATSRDLGQGASANTGELFF
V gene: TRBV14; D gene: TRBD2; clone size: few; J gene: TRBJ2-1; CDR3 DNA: TGTGCCAGCAGCCGGACTAGCCTCTACAATGAGCAGTTCTTC; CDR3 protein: CASSRTSLYNEQFF
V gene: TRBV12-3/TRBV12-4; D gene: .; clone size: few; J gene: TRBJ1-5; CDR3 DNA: TGTGCCAGCAGCCAAATAAATCAGCCCCAGCATTTT; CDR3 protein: CASSQINQPQHF
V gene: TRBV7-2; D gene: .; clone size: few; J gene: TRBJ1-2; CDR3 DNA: TGTGCCAGCAGGGGGGGGGCATATGGCTACACCTTC; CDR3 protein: CASRGGAYGYTF
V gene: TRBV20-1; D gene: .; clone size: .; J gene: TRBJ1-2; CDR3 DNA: TGCAGTGCTAGAGATCACCTCAACTATGGCTACACCTTC; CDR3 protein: CSARDHLNYGYTF
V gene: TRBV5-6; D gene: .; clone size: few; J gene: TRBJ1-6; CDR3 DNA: TGTGCCAGCAGCTGGGAACAGGGTGGTAGGGCACCCCTCCACTTT; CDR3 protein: CASSWEQGGRAPLHF
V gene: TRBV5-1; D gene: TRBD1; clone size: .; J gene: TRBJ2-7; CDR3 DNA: TGCGCCAGCAGCGTGGGACAGGGGGTTGGAGAGCAGTACTTC; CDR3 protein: CASSVGQGVGEQYF
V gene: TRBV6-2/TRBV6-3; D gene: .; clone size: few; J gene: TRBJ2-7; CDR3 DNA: TGTGCCAGCAGTTACGGGCGCGACGGCGATGCCGAGCAGTACTTC; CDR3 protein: CASSYGRDGDAEQYF
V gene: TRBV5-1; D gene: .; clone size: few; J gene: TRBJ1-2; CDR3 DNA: TGCGCCAGCAGCTTGGAAAGGGGAGGCTACACCTTC; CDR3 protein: CASSLERGGYTF
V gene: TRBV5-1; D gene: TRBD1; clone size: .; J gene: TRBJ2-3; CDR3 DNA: TGCGCCAGTCAAGACAGGGCTAGCACAGATACGCAGTATTTT; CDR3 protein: CASQDRASTDTQYF
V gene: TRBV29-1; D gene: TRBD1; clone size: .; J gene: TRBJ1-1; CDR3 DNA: TGCAGCGTCCAGTCTGACAGGGTATTGAACACTGAAGCTTTCTTT; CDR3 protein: CSVQSDRVLNTEAFF
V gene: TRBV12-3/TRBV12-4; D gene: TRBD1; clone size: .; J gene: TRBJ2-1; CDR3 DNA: TGTGCCAGCAGTTTACGCCGGGACAGTAAGCAGTTCTTC; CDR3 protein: CASSLRRDSKQFF
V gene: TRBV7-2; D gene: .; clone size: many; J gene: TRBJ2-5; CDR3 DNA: TGTGCCAGCAGCTTCCCCCCCGGGGGAGGAGGCGAGACCCAGTACTTC; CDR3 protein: CASSFPPGGGGETQYF
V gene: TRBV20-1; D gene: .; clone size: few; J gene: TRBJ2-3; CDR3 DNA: TGCAGTGCCCCCGGGATTCCCACAGATACGCAGTATTTT; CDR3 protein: CSAPGIPTDTQYF
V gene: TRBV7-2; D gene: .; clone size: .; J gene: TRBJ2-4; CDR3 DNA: TGTGCCAGCAGCTCCTGGACAGTAGCCAAAAACATTCAGTACTTC; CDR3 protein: CASSSWTVAKNIQYF
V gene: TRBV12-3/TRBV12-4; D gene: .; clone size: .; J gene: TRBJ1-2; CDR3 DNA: TGTGCCAGCAGTTTCGGAGACAGATCATATGGCTACACCTTC; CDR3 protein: CASSFGDRSYGYTF
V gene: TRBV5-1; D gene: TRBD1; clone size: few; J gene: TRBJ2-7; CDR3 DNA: TGCGCCAGTTCGACGGGGACAGCCCAGTACGAGCAGTACTTC; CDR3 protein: CASSTGTAQYEQYF
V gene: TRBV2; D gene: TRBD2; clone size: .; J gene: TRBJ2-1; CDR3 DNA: TGTGCCAGCAGAAGACCCGGGACTAGCGGGGAAAATGAGCAGTTCTTC; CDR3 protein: CASRRPGTSGENEQFF
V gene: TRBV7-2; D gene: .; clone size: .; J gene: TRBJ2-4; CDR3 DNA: TGTGCCAGCAGCTTAGATTCGTTGCCGAGGATTCAGTACTTC; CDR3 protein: CASSLDSLPRIQYF
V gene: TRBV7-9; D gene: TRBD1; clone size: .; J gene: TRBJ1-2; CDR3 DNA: TGTGCCAGCAGCTTTGGAGACAGGGGGAACTATGGCTACACCTTC; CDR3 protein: CASSFGDRGNYGYTF
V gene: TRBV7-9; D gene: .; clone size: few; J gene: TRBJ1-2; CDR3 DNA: TGTGCCAGCCGCGATACACAGCGAGGAAACTATGGCTACACCTTC; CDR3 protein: CASRDTQRGNYGYTF
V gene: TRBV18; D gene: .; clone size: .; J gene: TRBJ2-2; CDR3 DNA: TGTGCCAGCTCACCTCCGGGACTCAAGAACACCGGGGAGCTGTTTTTT; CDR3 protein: CASSPPGLKNTGELFF
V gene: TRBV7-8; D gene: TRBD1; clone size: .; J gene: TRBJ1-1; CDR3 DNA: TGTGCCAGCAGCGACCAGCACAGGGGTTTGAACACTGAAGCTTTCTTT; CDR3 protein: CASSDQHRGLNTEAFF
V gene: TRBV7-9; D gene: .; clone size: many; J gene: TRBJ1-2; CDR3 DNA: TGTGCCAGCAGCCAGGACTTCTATGGCTACACCTTC; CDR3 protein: CASSQDFYGYTF
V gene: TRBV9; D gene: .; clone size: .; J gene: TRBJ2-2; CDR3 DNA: TGTGCCAGCAGCGTAGAAGGGCTCACCGGGGAGCTGTTTTTT; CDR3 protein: CASSVEGLTGELFF
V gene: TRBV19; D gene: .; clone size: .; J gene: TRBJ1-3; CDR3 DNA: TGTGCCAGTACCACGGACGTGGACACCATATATTTT; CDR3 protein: CASTTDVDTIYF
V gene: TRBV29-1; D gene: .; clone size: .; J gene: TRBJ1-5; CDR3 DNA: TGCAGCGTTGGTGAGGGAACGGGGAATCAGCCCCAGCATTTT; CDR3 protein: CSVGEGTGNQPQHF
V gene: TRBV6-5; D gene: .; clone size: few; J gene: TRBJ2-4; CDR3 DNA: TGTGCCAGCAGAATTACAGGGAGCAAAAACATTCAGTACTTC; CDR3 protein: CASRITGSKNIQYF
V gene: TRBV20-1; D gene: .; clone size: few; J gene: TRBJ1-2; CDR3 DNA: TGCAGTGCTTCTGAGGGGGGGCGGGGCTACACCTTC; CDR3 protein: CSASEGGRGYTF